This TCR beta chain was recorded in a study of identical twins. V gave up 0 bases and J gave up 6 bases; unmatched junction bases: 5. Germline CDR1 and CDR2: SGHTA and FQGNSA. The CDR3 spans 17 residues. Everyone who donated was a healthy Caucasian. The table lists this clonotype with a few counts. What it binds is not known. Unique molecular identifiers were in the cDNA, with template-switch universal primer binding. TCRdb analysed the 5' RACE reads with MiXCR anew, one entry per CDR3 protein. In the table there are around 530,000 distinct CDR3 sequences, 12% to 15% of which are singletons. Overall study results and limits: Carriage of fewer insertions was seen in abundant cord blood beta clonotypes, whereas memory repertoires showed none.

These data also formed part of another study, on yellow fever vaccine responses in identical twins.

Sequencing was performed on CD4+ T cells sorted from blood. V and J are TRBV7-2 and TRBJ2-1; TRBD2 aligns across 13 bases. This clonotype was obtained from a woman in her late teens or twenties in good health. The CDR3 DNA reads as TGTGCCAGCAGCTTAGCTAACGGACTAGCGGGAGCCAATGAGCAGTTCTTC. Protein: CASSLANGLAGANEQFF. Together with reference TRBV7-2 and TRBJ2-1, the CDR3 gives the full variable domain: GAGVSQSPSNKVTEKGKDVELRCDPISGHTALYWYRQSLGQGLEFLIYFQGNSAPDKSGLPSDRFSAERTGGSVSTLTIQRTQQEDSAVYLCASSLANGLAGANEQFFGPGTRLTVL.